The clone carrying this T cell receptor beta chain was found many times. The lymph nodes were axillary draining lymph nodes from breast cancer patients. This sample is drawn from a study of breast tumors, draining lymph nodes, adjacent tissues. The CDR3 spans 17 residues. Trimming pared 7 bases from V and 0 bases from J, leaving 20 bases between. Germline V gene lookup returns CDR1 SGHTA and CDR2 FQGTGA. Via MiXCR, TCRdb re-called the multiplex PCR reads, giving one row per CDR3 protein. This table holds some 170,000 distinct CDR3 sequences, approximately 30% found once. V gene TRBV7-3 combines with J gene TRBJ2-3; D remains unclear. This receptor was taken from a female donor with breast cancer. Some clones in this sample may be carry-over from other donors' samples. The sample taken for sequencing was axillary lymph node tissue. CDR3 nucleotides: TGTGCCAGCACCTCTAAGCTATATCCCACCAGCACAGATACGCAGTATTTT. Its translation is CASTSKLYPTSTDTQYF. Looking up the rest from reference TRBV7-3 and TRBJ2-3 gives the full variable domain: GAGVSQTPSNKVTEKGKYVELRCDPISGHTALYWYRQSLGQGPEFLIYFQGTGAADDSGLPNDRFFAVRPEGSVSTLKIQRTERGDSAVYLCASTSKLYPTSTDTQYFGPGTRLTVL.